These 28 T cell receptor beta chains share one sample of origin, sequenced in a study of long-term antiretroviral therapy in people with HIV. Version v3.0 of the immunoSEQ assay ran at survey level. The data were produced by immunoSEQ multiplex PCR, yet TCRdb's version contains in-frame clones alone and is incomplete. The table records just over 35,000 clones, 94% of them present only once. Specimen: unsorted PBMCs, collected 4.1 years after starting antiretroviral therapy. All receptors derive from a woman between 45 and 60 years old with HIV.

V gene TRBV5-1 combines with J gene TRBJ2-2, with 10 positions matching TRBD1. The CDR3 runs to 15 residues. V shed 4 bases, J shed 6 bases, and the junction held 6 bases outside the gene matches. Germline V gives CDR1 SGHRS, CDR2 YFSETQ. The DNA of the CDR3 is TGCGCCAGCAGCGTCGGGACAGGGGTTGCCGGGGAGCTGTTTTTT. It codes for CASSVGTGVAGELFF.

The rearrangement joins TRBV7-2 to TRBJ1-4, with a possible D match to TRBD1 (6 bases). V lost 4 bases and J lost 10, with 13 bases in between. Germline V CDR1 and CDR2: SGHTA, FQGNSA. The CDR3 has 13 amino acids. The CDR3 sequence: CASSYPGGPKLFF. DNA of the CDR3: TGTGCCAGCAGCTACCCGGGGGGGCCAAAACTGTTTTTT.

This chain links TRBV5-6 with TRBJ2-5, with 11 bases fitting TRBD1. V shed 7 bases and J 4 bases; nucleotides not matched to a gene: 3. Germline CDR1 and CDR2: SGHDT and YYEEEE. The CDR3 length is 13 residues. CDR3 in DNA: TGTGCCAGCCTGGACAGGGGGCTAGAGACCCAGTACTTC. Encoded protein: CASLDRGLETQYF. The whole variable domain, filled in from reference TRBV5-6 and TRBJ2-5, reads DAGVTQSPTHLIKTRGQQVTLRCSPKSGHDTVSWYQQALGQGPQFIFQYYEEEERQRGNFPDRFSGHQFPNYSSELNVNALLLGDSALYLCASLDRGLETQYFGPGTRLLVL.

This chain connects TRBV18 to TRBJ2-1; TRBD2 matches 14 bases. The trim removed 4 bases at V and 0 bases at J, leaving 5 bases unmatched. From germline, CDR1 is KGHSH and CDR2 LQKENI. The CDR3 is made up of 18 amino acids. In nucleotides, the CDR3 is TGTGCCAGCTCACAGGGGACTAGCGGGGGCTCCTCCTACAATGAGCAGTTCTTC. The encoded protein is CASSQGTSGGSSYNEQFF.

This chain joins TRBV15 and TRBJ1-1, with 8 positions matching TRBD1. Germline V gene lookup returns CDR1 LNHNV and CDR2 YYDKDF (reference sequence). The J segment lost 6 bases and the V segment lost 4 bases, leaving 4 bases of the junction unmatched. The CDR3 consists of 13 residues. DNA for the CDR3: TGTGCCACCAGCACAGACAGGGGATCTGAAGCTTTCTTT. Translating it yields CATSTDRGSEAFF.

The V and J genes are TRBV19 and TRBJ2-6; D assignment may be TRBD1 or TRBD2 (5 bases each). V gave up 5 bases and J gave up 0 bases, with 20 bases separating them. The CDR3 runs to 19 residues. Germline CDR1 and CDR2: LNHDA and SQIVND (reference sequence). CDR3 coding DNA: TGTGCCAGTAGTGGGACGTCCAGAACCTCAAGCTCTGGGGCCAACGTCCTGACTTTC. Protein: CASSGTSRTSSSGANVLTF.

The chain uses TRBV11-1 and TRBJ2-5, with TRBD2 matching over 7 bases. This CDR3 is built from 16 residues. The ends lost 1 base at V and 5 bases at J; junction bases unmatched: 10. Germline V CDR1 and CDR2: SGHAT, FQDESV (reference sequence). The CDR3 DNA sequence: TGTGCCAGCAGCTTAGTCTACGGGGGGAGCGGGGAGACCCAGTACTTC. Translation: CASSLVYGGSGETQYF. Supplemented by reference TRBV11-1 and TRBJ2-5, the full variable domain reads EAEVAQSPRYKITEKSQAVAFWCDPISGHATLYWYRQILGQGPELLVQFQDESVVDDSQLPKDRFSAERLKGVDSTLKIQPAELGDSAMYLCASSLVYGGSGETQYFGPGTRLLVL.

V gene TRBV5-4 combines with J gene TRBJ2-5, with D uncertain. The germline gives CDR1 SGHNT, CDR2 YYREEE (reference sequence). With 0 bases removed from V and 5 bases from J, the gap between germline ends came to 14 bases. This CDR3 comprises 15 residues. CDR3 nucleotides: TGTGCCAGCAGCTTGGTCGGTCTAAACCGGGAGACCCAGTACTTC. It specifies CASSLVGLNRETQYF.

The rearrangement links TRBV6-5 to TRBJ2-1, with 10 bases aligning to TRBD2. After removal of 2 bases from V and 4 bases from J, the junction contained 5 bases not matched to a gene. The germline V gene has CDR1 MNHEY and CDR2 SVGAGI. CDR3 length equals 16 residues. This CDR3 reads CASSYPTSGSYNEQFF. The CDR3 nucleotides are TGTGCCAGCAGTTACCCGACTAGCGGGTCTTACAATGAGCAGTTCTTC.

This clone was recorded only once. The CDR3: CATQGSPGNTIYF. CDR3 bases: TGTGCCACCCAGGGGTCTCCTGGAAACACCATATATTTT. The gene calls are TRBV6-6 and TRBJ1-3; a weak D match, TRBD1 (6 bases). The germline V gene has CDR1 MNHNY and CDR2 SVGAGI (reference sequence). V lost 10 bases, J lost 2 bases, and 12 bases lay in between. The CDR3 is 13 amino acids.

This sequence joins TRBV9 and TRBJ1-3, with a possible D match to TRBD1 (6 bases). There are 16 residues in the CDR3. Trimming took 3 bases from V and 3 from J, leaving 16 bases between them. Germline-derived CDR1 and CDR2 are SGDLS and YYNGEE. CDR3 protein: CASSARLGGDGNTIYF. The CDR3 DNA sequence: TGTGCCAGCAGCGCCCGGCTCGGGGGCGATGGAAACACCATATATTTT.

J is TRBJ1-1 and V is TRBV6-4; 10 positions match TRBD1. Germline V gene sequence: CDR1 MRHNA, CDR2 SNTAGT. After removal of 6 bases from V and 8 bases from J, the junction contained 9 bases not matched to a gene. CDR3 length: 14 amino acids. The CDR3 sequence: CASRQGQGRIEAFF. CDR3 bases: TGTGCCAGCAGACAGGGACAGGGGCGAATAGAAGCTTTCTTT.

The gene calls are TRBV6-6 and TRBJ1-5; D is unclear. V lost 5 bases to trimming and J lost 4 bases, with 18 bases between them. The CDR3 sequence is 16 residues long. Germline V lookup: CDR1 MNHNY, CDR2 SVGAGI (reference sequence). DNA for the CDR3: TGTGCCAGCAGTCCCACCCTGGGCAGGTCTAATCAGCCCCAGCATTTT. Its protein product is CASSPTLGRSNQPQHF.

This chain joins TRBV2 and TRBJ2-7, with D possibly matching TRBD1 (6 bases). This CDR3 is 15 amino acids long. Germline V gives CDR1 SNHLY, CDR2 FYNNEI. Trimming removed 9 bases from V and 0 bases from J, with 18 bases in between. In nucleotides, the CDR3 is TGTGCCAGTCTTGTGGGGACACGCAGCTCCTACGAGCAGTACTTC. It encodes CASLVGTRSSYEQYF.

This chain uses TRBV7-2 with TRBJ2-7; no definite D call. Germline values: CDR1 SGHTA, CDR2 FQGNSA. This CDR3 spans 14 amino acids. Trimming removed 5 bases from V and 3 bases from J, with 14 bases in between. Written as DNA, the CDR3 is TGTGCCAGCAGCCCGGAGACACAAAGCTACGAGCAGTACTTC. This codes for CASSPETQSYEQYF. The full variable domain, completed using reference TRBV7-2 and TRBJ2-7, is GAGVSQSPSNKVTEKGKDVELRCDPISGHTALYWYRQSLGQGLEFLIYFQGNSAPDKSGLPSDRFSAERTGGSVSTLTIQRTQQEDSAVYLCASSPETQSYEQYFGPGTRLTVT.

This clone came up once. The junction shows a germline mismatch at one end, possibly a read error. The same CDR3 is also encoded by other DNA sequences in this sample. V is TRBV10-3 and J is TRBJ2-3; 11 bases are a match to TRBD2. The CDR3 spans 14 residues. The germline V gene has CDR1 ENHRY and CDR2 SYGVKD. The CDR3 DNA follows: TGTGCCATTAGTGAGACTAGCGGGGCGGATACGCAGTATTTT. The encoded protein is CAISETSGADTQYF.

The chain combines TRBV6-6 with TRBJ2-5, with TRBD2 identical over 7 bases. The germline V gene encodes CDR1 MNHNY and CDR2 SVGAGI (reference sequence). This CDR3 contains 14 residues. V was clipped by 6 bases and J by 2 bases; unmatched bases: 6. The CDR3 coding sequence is TGTGCCAGCAGAATCCGGGGAGGGCAAGAGACCCAGTACTTC. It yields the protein CASRIRGGQETQYF.

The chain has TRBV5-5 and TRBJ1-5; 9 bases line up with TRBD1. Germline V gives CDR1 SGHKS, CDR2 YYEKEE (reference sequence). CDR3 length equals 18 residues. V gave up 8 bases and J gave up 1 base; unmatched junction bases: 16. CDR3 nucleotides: TGTGCCAGACCATTGCGGGACAGGGTGCCCGGGAGCAATCAGCCCCAGCATTTT. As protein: CARPLRDRVPGSNQPQHF.

The CDR3 DNA reads as TGTGCCAGCAGCCTGCAGGGTCAAGAGACCCAGTACTTC. It is translated as CASSLQGQETQYF. The V and J genes are TRBV13 and TRBJ2-5, with TRBD1 as a possible D gene (5 bases). The CDR3 is 13 residues long. Germline CDR1 and CDR2: PRHDT and FYEKMQ (reference sequence). Trimming stripped 5 bases from V and 2 bases from J, with 9 bases between.

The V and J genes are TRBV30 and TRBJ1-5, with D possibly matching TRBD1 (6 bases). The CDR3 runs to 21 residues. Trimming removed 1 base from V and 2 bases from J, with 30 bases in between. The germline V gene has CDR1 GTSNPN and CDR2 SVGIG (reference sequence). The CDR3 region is CAWSGPSGGGLPFRGNQPQHF. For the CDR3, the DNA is TGTGCCTGGAGTGGACCGTCGGGGGGCGGACTGCCTTTTAGGGGCAATCAGCCCCAGCATTTT.

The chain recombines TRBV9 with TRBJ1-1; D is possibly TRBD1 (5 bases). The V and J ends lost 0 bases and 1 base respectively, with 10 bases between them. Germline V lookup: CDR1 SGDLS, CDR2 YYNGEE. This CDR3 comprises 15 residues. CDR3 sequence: CASSVVSRENTEAFF. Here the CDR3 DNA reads TGTGCCAGCAGCGTAGTAAGCAGGGAGAACACTGAAGCTTTCTTT.

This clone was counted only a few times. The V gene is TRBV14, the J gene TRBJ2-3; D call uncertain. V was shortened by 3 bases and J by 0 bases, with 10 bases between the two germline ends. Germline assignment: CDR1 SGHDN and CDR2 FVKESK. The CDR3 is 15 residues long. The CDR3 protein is CASSHSSDSTDTQYF. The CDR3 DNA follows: TGTGCCAGCAGCCACTCTTCCGATAGCACAGATACGCAGTATTTT.

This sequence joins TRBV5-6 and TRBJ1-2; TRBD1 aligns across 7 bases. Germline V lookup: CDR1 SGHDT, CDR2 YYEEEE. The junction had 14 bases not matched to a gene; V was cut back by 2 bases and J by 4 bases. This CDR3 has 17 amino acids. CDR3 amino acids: CASSLRQGGGLGYGYTF. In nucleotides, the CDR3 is TGTGCCAGCAGCTTACGGCAGGGGGGAGGACTTGGCTATGGCTACACCTTC. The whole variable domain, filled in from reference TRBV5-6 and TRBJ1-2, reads DAGVTQSPTHLIKTRGQQVTLRCSPKSGHDTVSWYQQALGQGPQFIFQYYEEEERQRGNFPDRFSGHQFPNYSSELNVNALLLGDSALYLCASSLRQGGGLGYGYTFGSGTRLTVV.

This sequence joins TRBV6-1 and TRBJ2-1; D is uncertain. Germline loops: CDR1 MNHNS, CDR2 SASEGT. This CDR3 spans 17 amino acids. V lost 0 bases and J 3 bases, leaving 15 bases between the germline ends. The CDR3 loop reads CASSEALYNRLYNEQFF. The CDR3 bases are TGTGCCAGCAGTGAAGCGCTGTACAACCGACTCTACAATGAGCAGTTCTTC.

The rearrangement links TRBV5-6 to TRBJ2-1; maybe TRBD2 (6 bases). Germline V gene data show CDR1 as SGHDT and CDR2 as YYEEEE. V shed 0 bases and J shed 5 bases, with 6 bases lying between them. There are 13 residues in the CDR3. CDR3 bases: TGTGCCAGCAGCTTGGGCGGGGACAATGAGCAGTTCTTC. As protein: CASSLGGDNEQFF. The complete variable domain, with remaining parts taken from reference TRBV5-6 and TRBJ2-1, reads DAGVTQSPTHLIKTRGQQVTLRCSPKSGHDTVSWYQQALGQGPQFIFQYYEEEERQRGNFPDRFSGHQFPNYSSELNVNALLLGDSALYLCASSLGGDNEQFFGPGTRLTVL.

The CDR3 DNA sequence: TGTGCCAGTAGTATTACCCGAGGGGTCTCGAACATTCAGTACTTC. Its translation is CASSITRGVSNIQYF. J is TRBJ2-4 and V is TRBV19; D may correspond to TRBD1 or TRBD2 (5 bases each). Germline V gene sequence: CDR1 LNHDA, CDR2 SQIVND (reference sequence). CDR3 size: 15 residues. The V and J ends lost 3 bases and 7 bases respectively, with 16 bases between them.

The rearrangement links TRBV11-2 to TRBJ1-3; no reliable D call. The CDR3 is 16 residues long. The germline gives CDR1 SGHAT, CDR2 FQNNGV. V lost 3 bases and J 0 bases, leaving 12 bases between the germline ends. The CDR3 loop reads CASSLGLQSSGNTIYF. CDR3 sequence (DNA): TGTGCCAGCAGCTTGGGCCTCCAAAGCTCTGGAAACACCATATATTTT.

This CDR3 is CASSSGLAGRGETQYF. Here the CDR3 DNA reads TGTGCCAGCAGCTCCGGACTAGCGGGGAGGGGAGAGACCCAGTACTTC. The J gene is TRBJ2-5, the V gene TRBV7-9; 12 bases map to TRBD2. V shed 4 bases and J 4 bases; nucleotides not matched to a gene: 7. This CDR3 is built from 16 residues. Germline V lookup: CDR1 SEHNR, CDR2 FQNEAQ (reference sequence).